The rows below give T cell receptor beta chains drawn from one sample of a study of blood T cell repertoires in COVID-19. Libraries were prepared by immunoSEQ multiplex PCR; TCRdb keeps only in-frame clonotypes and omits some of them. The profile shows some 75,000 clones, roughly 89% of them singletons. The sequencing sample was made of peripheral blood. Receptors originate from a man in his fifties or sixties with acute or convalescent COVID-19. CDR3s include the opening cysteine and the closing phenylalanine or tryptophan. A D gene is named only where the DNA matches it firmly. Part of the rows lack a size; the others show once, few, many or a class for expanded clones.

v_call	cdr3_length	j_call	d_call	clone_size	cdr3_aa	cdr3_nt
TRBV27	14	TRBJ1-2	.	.	CASSLAQGFDGYTF	TGTGCCAGCAGTTTAGCCCAGGGATTTGATGGCTACACCTTC
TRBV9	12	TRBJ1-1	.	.	CASRGPGAEAFF	TGTGCCAGCAGGGGGCCAGGGGCTGAAGCTTTCTTT
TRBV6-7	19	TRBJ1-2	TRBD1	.	CASSWALGTGDFLRGGYTF	TGTGCCAGCAGTTGGGCTCTAGGGACAGGGGATTTCTTACGTGGCGGCTACACCTTC
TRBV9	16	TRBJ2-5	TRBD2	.	CASSVLGGDHQETQYF	TGTGCCAGCAGCGTATTGGGGGGGGATCACCAAGAGACCCAGTACTTC
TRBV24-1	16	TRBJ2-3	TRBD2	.	CATSDPHGGAGDTQYF	TGTGCCACCAGTGATCCCCACGGGGGGGCAGGGGATACGCAGTATTTT
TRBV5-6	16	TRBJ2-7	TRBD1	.	CASSLDPGTVSYEQYF	TGTGCCAGCAGCCTAGACCCCGGGACAGTGAGCTACGAGCAGTACTTC
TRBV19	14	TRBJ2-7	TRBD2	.	CASSIGAGGYEQYF	TGTGCCAGTAGTATAGGAGCGGGGGGCTACGAGCAGTACTTC
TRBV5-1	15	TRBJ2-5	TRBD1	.	CASSLGTGESETQYF	TGCGCCAGCAGCTTAGGGACAGGCGAGAGTGAGACCCAGTACTTC
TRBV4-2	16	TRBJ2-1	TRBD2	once	CASSHGAGGPKNEQFF	TGTGCCAGCAGCCATGGTGCGGGAGGGCCGAAAAATGAGCAGTTCTTC
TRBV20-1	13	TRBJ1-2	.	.	CSASRQGSYGYTF	TGCAGTGCTAGTCGCCAGGGTTCCTATGGCTACACCTTC
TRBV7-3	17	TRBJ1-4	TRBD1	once	CASSPNRDSGANEKLFF	TGTGCCAGCAGCCCAAACCGGGACAGCGGAGCGAATGAAAAACTGTTTTTT
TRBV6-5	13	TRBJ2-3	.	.	CASSYGRADTQYF	TGTGCCAGCAGTTACGGGCGAGCAGATACGCAGTATTTT
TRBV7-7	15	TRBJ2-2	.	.	CASSLLVFPTGELFF	TGTGCCAGCAGCTTATTAGTCTTTCCCACCGGGGAGCTGTTTTTT
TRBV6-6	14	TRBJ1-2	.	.	CASSYRTDDYGYTF	TGTGCCAGCAGTTACCGGACAGACGATTATGGCTACACCTTC
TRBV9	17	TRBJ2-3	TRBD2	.	CASSGPLATLATDTQYF	TGTGCCAGCAGCGGACCACTAGCGACGCTAGCAACAGATACGCAGTATTTT
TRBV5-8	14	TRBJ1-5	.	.	CASSLGLSNQPQHF	TGTGCCAGCAGCTTGGGACTGAGCAATCAGCCCCAGCATTTT
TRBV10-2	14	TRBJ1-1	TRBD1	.	CASSVDRVNTEAFF	TGCGCCAGCAGCGTAGACAGGGTGAACACTGAAGCTTTCTTT
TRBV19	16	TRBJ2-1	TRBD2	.	CASSILGLAGVNEQFF	TGTGCCAGTAGTATTTTAGGACTAGCGGGAGTAAATGAGCAGTTCTTC
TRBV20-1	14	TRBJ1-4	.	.	CSASPQGIGEKLFF	TGCAGTGCTAGTCCCCAGGGGATAGGAGAAAAACTGTTTTTT
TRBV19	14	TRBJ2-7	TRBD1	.	CASSPGTAVYEQYF	TGTGCCAGTAGCCCCGGGACAGCCGTCTACGAGCAGTACTTC
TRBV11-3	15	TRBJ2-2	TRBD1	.	CASSLARGWTGELFF	TGTGCCAGCAGCTTAGCCAGGGGGTGGACCGGGGAGCTGTTTTTT
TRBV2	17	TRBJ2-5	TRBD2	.	CASSSVSGLAGEETQYF	TGTGCCAGCAGCTCCGTCTCGGGACTAGCGGGAGAAGAGACCCAGTACTTC
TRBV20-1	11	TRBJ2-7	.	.	CSAAHGDEQYF	TGCAGTGCCGCCCATGGAGACGAGCAGTACTTC
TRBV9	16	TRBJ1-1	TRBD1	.	CASSVGQGPMNTEAFF	TGTGCCAGCAGCGTAGGACAGGGACCTATGAACACTGAAGCTTTCTTT
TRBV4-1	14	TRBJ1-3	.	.	CASSQDPAVNTIYF	TGCGCCAGCAGCCAAGATCCAGCGGTGAACACCATATATTTT
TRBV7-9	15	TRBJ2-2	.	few	CASSLAGHNTGELFF	TGTGCCAGCAGCTTAGCCGGACACAACACCGGGGAGCTGTTTTTT
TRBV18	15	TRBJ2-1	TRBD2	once	CASSLAGGAINEQFF	TGTGCCAGCTCATTAGCGGGGGGCGCTATCAATGAGCAGTTCTTC
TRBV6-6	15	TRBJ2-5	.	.	CASSYKGGGSETQYF	TGTGCCAGCAGTTACAAGGGGGGAGGGTCGGAGACCCAGTACTTC
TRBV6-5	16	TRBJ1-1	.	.	CASSFREFIKNTEAFF	TGTGCCAGCAGTTTCCGGGAATTCATAAAGAACACTGAAGCTTTCTTT
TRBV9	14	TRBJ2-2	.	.	CASSVSLSTGELFF	TGTGCCAGCAGCGTATCCCTCTCCACCGGGGAGCTGTTTTTT
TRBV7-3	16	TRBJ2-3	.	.	CASSLLTGLRTDTQYF	TGTGCCAGCAGCTTATTGACGGGACTGCGCACAGATACGCAGTATTTT
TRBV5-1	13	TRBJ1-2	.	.	CASSLTSNYGYTF	TGCGCCAGCAGCTTAACCAGTAACTATGGCTACACCTTC
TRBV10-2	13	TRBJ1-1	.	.	CASSEFGSTEAFF	TGCGCCAGCAGTGAGTTCGGGTCGACTGAAGCTTTCTTT
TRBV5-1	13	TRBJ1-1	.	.	CASMTEVATEAFF	TGCGCCAGCATGACGGAAGTAGCTACTGAAGCTTTCTTT
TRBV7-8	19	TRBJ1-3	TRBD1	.	CASSPHGTGSSISGNTIYF	TGTGCCAGCAGCCCCCACGGGACAGGCTCATCAATCTCTGGAAACACCATATATTTT
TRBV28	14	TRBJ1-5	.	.	CASKQGWSNQPQHF	TGTGCCAGCAAGCAGGGTTGGAGCAATCAGCCCCAGCATTTT
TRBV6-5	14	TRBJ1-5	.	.	CATRAELRGQPQHF	TGTGCCACCAGGGCCGAACTCAGGGGTCAGCCCCAGCATTTT
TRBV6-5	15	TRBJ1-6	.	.	CASSRRDSYNSPLHF	TGTGCCAGCAGTCGCCGAGACAGTTATAATTCACCCCTCCACTTT
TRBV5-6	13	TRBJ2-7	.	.	CASSLRPGSEQYF	TGTGCCAGCAGCTTGAGGCCGGGGTCCGAGCAGTACTTC
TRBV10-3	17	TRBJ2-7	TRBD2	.	CAISESGLAKNSYEQYF	TGTGCCATCAGTGAGTCTGGACTAGCCAAAAACTCCTACGAGCAGTACTTC
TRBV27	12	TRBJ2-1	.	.	CASSSTGNEQFF	TGTGCCAGCAGTTCTACAGGCAATGAGCAGTTCTTC
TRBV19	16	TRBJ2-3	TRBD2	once	CASSGRTSGGTDTQYF	TGTGCCAGTAGTGGAAGGACTAGCGGGGGCACAGATACGCAGTATTTT
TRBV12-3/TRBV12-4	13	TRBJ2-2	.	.	CATRTVNTGELFF	TGTGCCACAAGAACAGTGAACACCGGGGAGCTGTTTTTT
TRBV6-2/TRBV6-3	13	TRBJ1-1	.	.	CASSSQSHTEAFF	TGTGCCAGCAGTTCACAATCGCACACTGAAGCTTTCTTT
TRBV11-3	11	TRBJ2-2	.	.	CASSLAGELFF	TGTGCCAGCAGCTTAGCGGGGGAGCTGTTTTTT
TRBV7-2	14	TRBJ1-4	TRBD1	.	CASSRDRGGEKLFF	TGTGCCAGCAGCCGGGACAGGGGCGGTGAAAAACTGTTTTTT
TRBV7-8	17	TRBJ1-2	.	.	CASSLAPKLEPNYGYTF	TGTGCCAGCAGCTTAGCCCCCAAGCTGGAGCCTAACTATGGCTACACCTTC
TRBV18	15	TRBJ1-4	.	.	CASSPPGQVNEKLFF	TGTGCCAGCTCACCCCCGGGACAAGTAAATGAAAAACTGTTTTTT